The clone carrying this TCR beta chain occurred many times. The antigen remains undetermined. The V segment lost 5 bases and the J segment 3 bases; nucleotides outside the gene matches: 3. Germline lookup yields CDR1 MNHNS and CDR2 SASEGT. The CDR3 runs 14 residues. Certain patients, namely those with other autoimmune diseases, uncontrolled infections, pregnancy or lactation, were excluded. The data were obtained in a study of Graves' ophthalmopathy and Graves' hyperthyroidism. About the research overall: Peripheral blood was gathered at the point of initial diagnosis, before any treatment started. The study's findings and limits: Blood also contained most of the expanded thyroid clonotypes above 0.001 frequency.

RNA served as the template for amplifying TCR beta CDR3 regions. The first-round RT-PCR employed HTBI primers together with the Qiagen OneStep RT-PCR kit. A multiplex PCR was then performed as the second round. Each CDR3 protein gets one entry after TCRdb re-called the multiplex PCR reads with MiXCR. The table records hundreds of thousands of distinct CDR3 sequences, around an eighth of them present only once. The receptor was derived from a woman aged 30 to 39 with Graves' ophthalmopathy. The V call is TRBV6-1, the J call TRBJ1-1, with TRBD1 identical over 10 bases. Material: blood. Here the CDR3 DNA reads TGTGCCAGCAGTCCCGGACAGGGGGACACTGAAGCTTTCTTT. Translated, it gives CASSPGQGDTEAFF.